Here is one T cell receptor (beta chain) with its context. These data are taken from a study of blood T cell repertoires in COVID-19. For the study at large: Spain, Italy and the United States supplied samples that represented acute and convalescent COVID-19. The cDNA or gDNA used as material had been derived from T cells, B-cell-depleted T cells, or PBMCs.

Per the original data handling: Reference gene primer amplification gave estimated nucleated cell counts. Sequencing used immunoSEQ multiplex PCR; TCRdb keeps in-frame clones, though not all of them. V and J calls plus clone size are reproduced from that table; the DNA served to infer D and trimming. The sample lists tens of thousands of clones; 87% were seen once. The sample comprised peripheral blood. This sequence was found in a man aged 40-55 years with COVID-19, enrolled during active disease.

CDR3 region: CASSYLQGKETQYF. The CDR3 bases are TGTGCCAGCAGCTATTTGCAGGGCAAGGAGACCCAGTACTTC. The chain links TRBV3-1 (or the pseudogene TRBV3-2) to TRBJ2-5; TRBD1 is a possible D gene (5 bases). The CDR3 spans 14 residues. The germline V gene has CDR1 LGHDT and CDR2 YNNKEL (reference sequence). Trimming removed 5 bases from V and 5 bases from J, with 15 bases in between.